The rows below give T cell receptor beta chains drawn from one sample of a study of CD8 T cells in Susac syndrome. One entry per CDR3 protein, called by TCRdb with MiXCR from the immunoSEQ multiplex PCR reads. The sample yields 100,000 to 150,000 distinct CDR3 sequences, about 94% seen once. The specimen sequenced was CD4+ T cells from PBMCs. The receptor set was obtained from a human donor in good health. CDR3s include the opening cysteine and the closing phenylalanine or tryptophan. A D gene is named only where the DNA matches it firmly. The listing skips clone size in some rows; elsewhere it reads once, few, many or a size class.

TRBV2	TRBD1	-	TRBJ1-1	12	TGTGCCAGCAGTGATAACAGGGGAGAAGCTTTCTTT	CASSDNRGEAFF
TRBV20-1	-	-	TRBJ2-1	11	TGCAAACTAGACAGGCCCAATGAGCAGTTCTTC	CKLDRPNEQFF
TRBV5-4	-	-	TRBJ2-5	13	TGTGCCAGCAGGCTACAAAACCAAGAGACCCAGTACTTC	CASRLQNQETQYF
TRBV25-1	TRBD1	-	TRBJ2-2	16	TGTGCCAGCAGTGAACTGGGAGCAGGGGGATACGGGGAGCTGTTTTTT	CASSELGAGGYGELFF
TRBV7-2	-	once	TRBJ1-1	14	TGTGCCAGCAGCTTAGCGACAGAGAACACTGAAGCTTTCTTT	CASSLATENTEAFF
TRBV20-1	TRBD2	-	TRBJ2-1	15	TGCAGTGCTTCTAGCGGGAGGGCCCCCTACAATGAGCAGTTCTTC	CSASSGRAPYNEQFF
TRBV5-1	TRBD2	-	TRBJ2-2	15	TGCGCCAGCAGCCCCACTAGCGCGAACACCGGGGAGCTGTTTTTT	CASSPTSANTGELFF
TRBV7-2	TRBD1	-	TRBJ1-1	14	TGTGCCAGCAGCCGTGGACAGGCGGCCACTGAAGCTTTCTTT	CASSRGQAATEAFF
TRBV5-1	-	-	TRBJ2-7	14	TGCGCCAGCTATCGGGACTCGCCGTCCTACGAGCAGTACTTC	CASYRDSPSYEQYF
TRBV18	-	few	TRBJ1-1	13	TGTGCCAGCTCAGAAGGGATCGGGACTGAAGCTTTCTTT	CASSEGIGTEAFF
TRBV4-1	-	-	TRBJ2-7	16	TGCGCCAGCAGCCAAGGACTCCAGGGGCTCCACTACGAGCAGTACTTC	CASSQGLQGLHYEQYF
TRBV2	-	-	TRBJ2-2	13	TGTGCCAGCAGGAGGGGACGCAGCGGGGAGCTGTTTTTT	CASRRGRSGELFF
TRBV7-2	-	-	TRBJ2-4	14	TGTGCCAGCAGCTCCACCCTAGCCAAAAACATTCAGTACTTC	CASSSTLAKNIQYF
TRBV20-1	TRBD1	-	TRBJ2-7	13	TGCAGTGCTAGGGGGACAGGGGGTTACGAGCAGTACTTC	CSARGTGGYEQYF
TRBV11-2	-	-	TRBJ1-3	16	TGTGCCAGCACCCTACTGACGGGGAGAACCGGAAACACCATATATTTT	CASTLLTGRTGNTIYF
TRBV27	-	-	TRBJ1-4	19	TGTGCCAGCAGTTTATCGCGGGATGGCTTGTATGTCCCTAATGAAAAACTGTTTTTT	CASSLSRDGLYVPNEKLFF
TRBV29-1	TRBD1	-	TRBJ2-4	13	TGCAGCGTTGGGGGACAGGGGAAAAACATTCAGTACTTC	CSVGGQGKNIQYF
TRBV19	TRBD1	-	TRBJ2-7	16	TGTGCCAGTAGTTCCGCCATCCGGGACAGCCCCTACGAGCAGTACTTC	CASSSAIRDSPYEQYF
TRBV6-5	-	-	TRBJ1-5	14	TGTGCCAGCAGTTACCGGGACAGCAATCAGCCCCAGCATTTT	CASSYRDSNQPQHF
TRBV28	-	few	TRBJ2-7	14	TGTGCCAGCAGTTTTGGTGGGACTCCCTACGAGCAGTACTTC	CASSFGGTPYEQYF
TRBV2	-	-	TRBJ2-5	11	TGTGCCAGCAGGAACCGGGAGACCCAGTACTTC	CASRNRETQYF
TRBV3-1	-	-	TRBJ1-1	16	TGTGCCAGCAGCCAAGATCCTGCAGCGGGCAACACTGAAGCTTTCTTT	CASSQDPAAGNTEAFF
TRBV7-7	-	-	TRBJ2-2	17	TGTGCTAGCAGCTTAAGCACCACAGGGAGTGTCACCGGGGAGCTGTTTTTT	CASSLSTTGSVTGELFF
TRBV3-1	-	-	TRBJ1-1	13	TGTGCCAGCAGCCCCCATATGAACACTGAAGCTTTCTTT	CASSPHMNTEAFF
TRBV7-2	TRBD1	-	TRBJ1-1	14	TGTGCCAGCAGCACAGGGACAGCCGGGGTTGAAGCTTTCTTT	CASSTGTAGVEAFF